The subject of this entry is one T cell receptor (beta chain). The record originates from a study of control samples from healthy donors and cancer patients. Sequencing used immunoSEQ multiplex PCR; TCRdb keeps in-frame clones, though not all of them. The profile shows approximately 70,000 clones, 83% of them singletons. CDR3 length equals 17 residues. Germline V gene lookup returns CDR1 WSHSY and CDR2 SAAADI. Trimming removed 0 bases from V and 5 bases from J, with 14 bases in between. The sequencing sample was made of blood. The receptor was derived from a man in his sixties in good health. V usage is TRBV10-2 and J usage is TRBJ1-6; no clear D. DNA of the CDR3: TGCGCCAGCAGTGAGTCGAAGGGCTATTCCAATAATTCACCCCTCCACTTT. Protein sequence: CASSESKGYSNNSPLHF.